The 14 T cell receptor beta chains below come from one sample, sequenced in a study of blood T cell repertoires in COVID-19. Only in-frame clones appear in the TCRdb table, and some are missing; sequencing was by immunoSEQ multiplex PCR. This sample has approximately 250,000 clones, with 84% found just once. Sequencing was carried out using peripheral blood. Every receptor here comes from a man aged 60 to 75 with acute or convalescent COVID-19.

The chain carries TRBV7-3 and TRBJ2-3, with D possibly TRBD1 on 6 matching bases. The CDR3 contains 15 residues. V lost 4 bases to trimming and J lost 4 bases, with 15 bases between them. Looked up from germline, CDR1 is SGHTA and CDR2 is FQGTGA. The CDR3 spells CASSSPLHRADTQYF. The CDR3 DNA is TGTGCCAGCAGCTCGCCCCTTCACAGGGCAGATACGCAGTATTTT.

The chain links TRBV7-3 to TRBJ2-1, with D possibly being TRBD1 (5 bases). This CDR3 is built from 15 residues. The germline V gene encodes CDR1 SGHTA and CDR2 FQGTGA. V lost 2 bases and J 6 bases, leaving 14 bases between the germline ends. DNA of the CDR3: TGTGCCAGCAGCTTATCCCTGGCAGGGCCCAATGAGCAGTTCTTC. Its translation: CASSLSLAGPNEQFF.

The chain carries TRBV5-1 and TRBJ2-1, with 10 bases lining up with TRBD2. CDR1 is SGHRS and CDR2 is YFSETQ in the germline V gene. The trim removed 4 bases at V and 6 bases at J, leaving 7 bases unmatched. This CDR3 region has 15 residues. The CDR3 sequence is CASSPSGGDGNEQFF. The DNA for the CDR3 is TGCGCCAGCAGCCCCAGCGGGGGGGACGGCAATGAGCAGTTCTTC. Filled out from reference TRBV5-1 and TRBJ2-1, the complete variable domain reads KAGVTQTPRYLIKTRGQQVTLSCSPISGHRSVSWYQQTPGQGLQFLFEYFSETQRNKGNFPGRFSGRQFSNSRSEMNVSTLELGDSALYLCASSPSGGDGNEQFFGPGTRLTVL.

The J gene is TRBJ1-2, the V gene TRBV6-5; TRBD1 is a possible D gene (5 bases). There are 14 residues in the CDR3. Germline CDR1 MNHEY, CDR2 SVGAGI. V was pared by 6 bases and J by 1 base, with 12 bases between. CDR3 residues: CASRASGGNYGYTF. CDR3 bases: TGTGCCAGCAGGGCCTCCGGGGGTAACTATGGCTACACCTTC.

The CDR3 reads CASSPNTGYNSPLHF. The CDR3 coding sequence is TGTGCCAGCAGCCCGAATACAGGGTACAATTCACCCCTCCACTTT. This rearrangement joins TRBV5-5 to TRBJ1-6; tentatively, D is TRBD1 (6 bases). The CDR3 runs 15 residues. Per germline, CDR1 SGHKS and CDR2 YYEKEE (reference sequence). Trimming took 4 bases from V and 7 from J, leaving 15 bases between them.

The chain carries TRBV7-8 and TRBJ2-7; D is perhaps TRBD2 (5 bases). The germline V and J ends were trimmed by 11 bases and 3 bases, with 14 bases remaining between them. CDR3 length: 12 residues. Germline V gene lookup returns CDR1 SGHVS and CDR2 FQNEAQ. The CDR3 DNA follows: TGTGCCGCTGGGGAGTCCCGCTACGAGCAGTACTTC. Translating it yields CAAGESRYEQYF. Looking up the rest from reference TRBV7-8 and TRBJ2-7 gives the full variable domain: GAGVSQSPRYKVAKRGQDVALRCDPISGHVSLFWYQQALGQGPEFLTYFQNEAQLDKSGLPSDRFFAERPEGSVSTLKIQRTQQEDSAVYLCAAGESRYEQYFGPGTRLTVT.

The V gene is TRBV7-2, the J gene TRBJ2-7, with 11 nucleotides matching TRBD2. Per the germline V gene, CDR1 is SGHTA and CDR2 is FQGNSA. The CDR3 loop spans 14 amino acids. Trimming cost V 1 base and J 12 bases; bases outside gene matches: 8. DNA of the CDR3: TGTGCCAGCAGCTTAGGGCTTACTAGCGGGAGTCCGTACTTC. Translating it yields CASSLGLTSGSPYF.

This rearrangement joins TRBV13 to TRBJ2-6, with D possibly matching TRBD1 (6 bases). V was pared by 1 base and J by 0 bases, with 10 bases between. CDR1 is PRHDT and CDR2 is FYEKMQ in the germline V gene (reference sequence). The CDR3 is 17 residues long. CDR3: CASSLVGDNSGANVLTF. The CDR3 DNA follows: TGTGCCAGCAGCTTAGTAGGGGACAACTCTGGGGCCAACGTCCTGACTTTC.

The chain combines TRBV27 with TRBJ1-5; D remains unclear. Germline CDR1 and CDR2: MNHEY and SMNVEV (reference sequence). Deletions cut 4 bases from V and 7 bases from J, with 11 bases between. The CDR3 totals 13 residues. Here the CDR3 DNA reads TGTGCCAGCAGTTCCAGACACAACCAGCCCCAGCATTTT. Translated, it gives CASSSRHNQPQHF.

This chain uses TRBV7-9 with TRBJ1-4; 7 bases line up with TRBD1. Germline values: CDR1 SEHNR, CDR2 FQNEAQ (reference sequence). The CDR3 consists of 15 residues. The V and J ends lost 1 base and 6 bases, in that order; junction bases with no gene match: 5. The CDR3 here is CASSLVNRGDEKLFF. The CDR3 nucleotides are TGTGCCAGCAGCTTAGTAAACAGGGGTGATGAAAAACTGTTTTTT.

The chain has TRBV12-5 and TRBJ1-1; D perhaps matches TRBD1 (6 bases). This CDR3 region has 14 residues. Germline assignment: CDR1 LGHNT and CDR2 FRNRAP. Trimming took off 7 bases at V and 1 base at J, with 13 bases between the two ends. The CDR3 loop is CASAKGGPNTEAFF. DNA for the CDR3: TGTGCTAGTGCCAAGGGGGGGCCGAACACTGAAGCTTTCTTT.

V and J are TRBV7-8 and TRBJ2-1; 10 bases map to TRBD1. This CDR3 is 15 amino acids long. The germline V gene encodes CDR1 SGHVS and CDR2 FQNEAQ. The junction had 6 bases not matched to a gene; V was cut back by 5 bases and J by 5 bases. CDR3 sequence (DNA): TGTGCCAGCAGCCAGACAGGGGGCAGCAACAATGAGCAGTTCTTC. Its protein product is CASSQTGGSNNEQFF.

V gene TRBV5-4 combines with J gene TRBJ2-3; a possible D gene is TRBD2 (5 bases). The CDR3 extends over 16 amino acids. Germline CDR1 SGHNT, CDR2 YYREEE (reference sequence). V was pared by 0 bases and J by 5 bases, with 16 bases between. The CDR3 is CASSLGGPAGIDTQYF. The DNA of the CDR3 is TGTGCCAGCAGCTTGGGAGGGCCCGCCGGGATAGATACGCAGTATTTT.

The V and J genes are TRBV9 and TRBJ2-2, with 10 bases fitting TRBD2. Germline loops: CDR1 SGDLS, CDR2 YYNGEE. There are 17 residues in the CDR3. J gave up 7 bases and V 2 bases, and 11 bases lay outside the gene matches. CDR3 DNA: TGTGCCAGCAGCGTTCCGGGCATAGCGGGGGGTCTCGGGGAGCTGTTTTTT. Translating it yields CASSVPGIAGGLGELFF.